Each of the 24 T cell receptor beta chains below was sequenced from the same sample in a study of cytomegalovirus exposure and HLA in healthy donors. The PCR ran on 60 Vbeta and 13 Jbeta primers. Some clones are missing from TCRdb's copy, which holds only in-frame ones; the method was immunoSEQ multiplex PCR. This table holds 50,000 or so clones, more than 70% found once. The sequencing sample was made of PBMCs. These receptors all come from a woman aged 18-29 years in good health and CMV-seronegative.

The chain combines TRBV19 with TRBJ1-5; 12 positions match TRBD1. The germline V gene encodes CDR1 LNHDA and CDR2 SQIVND (reference sequence). The CDR3 runs to 19 residues. J was trimmed by 1 base and V by 3 bases; bases with no gene match: 10. The CDR3 sequence: CASSIGTGGPRRSNQPQHF. The CDR3 DNA reads as TGTGCCAGTAGTATCGGGACAGGGGGCCCCCGTAGGAGCAATCAGCCCCAGCATTTT.

The J gene is TRBJ1-4, the V gene TRBV5-4; D is perhaps TRBD1 (6 bases). Germline V CDR1 and CDR2: SGHNT, YYREEE (reference sequence). Deletions cut 1 base from V and 7 bases from J, with 11 bases between. The CDR3 runs to 14 residues. The CDR3, as DNA: TGTGCCAGCAGCTTGTGGGGACAAAGTGAAAAACTGTTTTTT. It encodes CASSLWGQSEKLFF.

V gene TRBV30 combines with J gene TRBJ1-2; unclear D gene. Germline V gives CDR1 GTSNPN, CDR2 SVGIG (reference sequence). Trimming took off 8 bases at V and 8 bases at J, with 12 bases between the two ends. The CDR3 runs 10 residues. As DNA, the CDR3 is TGTGCCGGATGGACGGGAGGCTACACCTTC. Its translation: CAGWTGGYTF.

The V and J genes are TRBV19 and TRBJ1-1, with D maybe TRBD1 (6 bases). Germline V gene data show CDR1 as LNHDA and CDR2 as SQIVND (reference sequence). Trimming pared 1 base from V and 8 bases from J, leaving 8 bases between. The CDR3 runs 12 residues. The CDR3 DNA sequence: TGTGCCAGTAGTATAGCGGGGGGCGAAGCTTTCTTT. It translates to CASSIAGGEAFF.

This chain joins TRBV6-1 and TRBJ2-1; no definite D call. The V end lost 6 bases, the J end lost 6 bases, and 6 bases lay between the germline ends. This CDR3 has 11 residues. Germline-derived CDR1 and CDR2 are MNHNS and SASEGT. This CDR3 reads CASRFSNEQFF. The CDR3 region has the DNA TGTGCCAGCAGATTTAGCAATGAGCAGTTCTTC.

The J gene is TRBJ1-1, the V gene TRBV2; 7 bases fit TRBD1. Germline CDR1 is SNHLY and CDR2 is FYNNEI. There are 14 residues in the CDR3. Trimming at V came to 6 bases and at J to 4 bases, leaving 8 bases not matched to a gene. CDR3 sequence: CASSPDRAATEAFF. CDR3 in DNA: TGTGCCAGCAGCCCTGACAGGGCGGCCACTGAAGCTTTCTTT. The entire variable domain, with the rest obtained from reference TRBV2 and TRBJ1-1, is as follows: EPEVTQTPSHQVTQMGQEVILRCVPISNHLYFYWYRQILGQKVEFLVSFYNNEISEKSEIFDDQFSVERPDGSNFTLKIRSTKLEDSAMYFCASSPDRAATEAFFGQGTRLTVV.

The chain uses TRBV6-1 and TRBJ1-2; D unclear. CDR3 size: 11 residues. Trimming took off 6 bases at V and 2 bases at J, with 4 bases between the two ends. CDR1 and CDR2 from the germline V gene are MNHNS and SASEGT. Here the CDR3 DNA reads TGTGCCAGCAGCCTAAACTATGGCTACACCTTC. It codes for CASSLNYGYTF.

V and J are TRBV18 and TRBJ2-7; D might be TRBD1 (6 bases). Trimming removed 3 bases from V and 2 bases from J, with 14 bases in between. The CDR3 has 15 residues. Germline CDR1 is KGHSH and CDR2 is LQKENI. In DNA form, the CDR3 reads TGTGCCAGCTCACCCGGACAGCCAAAACCCTACGAGCAGTACTTC. Its translation: CASSPGQPKPYEQYF.

This chain uses TRBV28 with TRBJ1-1; no clear D. CDR1 is MDHEN and CDR2 is SYDVKM in the germline V gene. CDR3 length equals 14 residues. Trimming left V 6 bases short and J 4 bases short, with 15 bases between. This CDR3 is CASRSLLRGTEAFF. CDR3 nucleotide sequence: TGTGCCAGCAGGAGCCTATTGCGTGGCACTGAAGCTTTCTTT.

The chain carries TRBV18 and TRBJ2-1, with TRBD2 matching 8 bases. Germline CDR1 KGHSH, CDR2 LQKENI. The CDR3 is 17 residues long. V lost 2 bases to trimming and J lost 0 bases; unmatched junction nucleotides: 6. CDR3: CASSPRLAGSSYNEQFF. For the CDR3, the DNA is TGTGCCAGCTCACCAAGGCTAGCGGGTAGCTCCTACAATGAGCAGTTCTTC.

With respect to this clone: A junction boundary mismatches the germline segment, possibly from a read error. The chain combines TRBV4-1 with TRBJ2-4, with D perhaps matching TRBD1 (5 bases). The CDR3 is made up of 15 amino acids. CDR1 and CDR2 from the germline V gene are MGHRA and YSYEKL. The CDR3 reads CASTQSGQAKNIQYF. CDR3 in DNA: TGCGCCAGCACCCAAAGTGGACAAGCCAAAAACATTCAGTACTTC.

The chain employs TRBV19 and TRBJ2-1, with 10 nucleotides matching TRBD2. V shed 3 bases and J 3 bases; nucleotides not matched to a gene: 5. The CDR3 extends over 16 amino acids. Per the germline V gene, CDR1 is LNHDA and CDR2 is SQIVND (reference sequence). The CDR3 nucleotides read TGTGCCAGTAGTATTCTAGCGGGAGTTCGCTACAATGAGCAGTTCTTC. Residues: CASSILAGVRYNEQFF.

The rearrangement joins TRBV7-9 to TRBJ2-1; weak D call: TRBD2 (6 bases). Trimming pared 3 bases from V and 8 bases from J, leaving 14 bases between. This CDR3 has 14 amino acids. The germline CDR1 and CDR2 sequences are SEHNR and FQNEAQ (reference sequence). In DNA form, the CDR3 reads TGTGCCAGCAGCTTGCGCGGGATTAAGGATGAGCAGTTCTTC. It translates to CASSLRGIKDEQFF.

The rearrangement joins TRBV11-2 to TRBJ2-7, with TRBD1 matching 8 bases. Losses at the gene ends were 3 bases for V and 4 bases for J; bases not matched to a gene: 5. The CDR3 is 14 amino acids. Germline CDR1 SGHAT, CDR2 FQNNGV. The CDR3 sequence: CASSLDRVGYEQYF. The DNA of the CDR3 is TGTGCCAGCAGCTTGGACAGGGTGGGATACGAGCAGTACTTC.

The rearrangement joins TRBV7-9 to TRBJ2-7; D might be TRBD1 (5 bases). Germline values: CDR1 SEHNR, CDR2 FQNEAQ (reference sequence). Trimming shortened V by 4 bases and J by 1 base, and 11 bases separated the two germline ends. CDR3 length equals 14 residues. CDR3 amino acids: CASSSDRQSYEQYF. DNA of the CDR3: TGTGCCAGCAGCTCAGACCGACAGTCCTACGAGCAGTACTTC.

The V call is TRBV4-2, the J call TRBJ2-1; weak D call: TRBD2 (5 bases). Germline V CDR1 and CDR2: LGHNA, YNFKEQ. CDR3 length: 15 residues. V shed 6 bases and J shed 5 bases, with 17 bases lying between them. CDR3 sequence reads: CASRPQERPNNEQFF. CDR3 DNA sequence: TGTGCCAGCAGACCGCAGGAGCGGCCGAACAATGAGCAGTTCTTC.

The chain has TRBV9 and TRBJ2-7, with 7 bases matching TRBD1. After removal of 0 bases from V and 2 bases from J, the junction contained 8 bases not matched to a gene. The germline gives CDR1 SGDLS, CDR2 YYNGEE. The CDR3 has 16 residues. The CDR3 nucleotides read TGTGCCAGCAGCGTAGCTCCGGGACAGTCAACCTACGAGCAGTACTTC. The encoded protein is CASSVAPGQSTYEQYF.

This chain uses TRBV28 with TRBJ2-3; a possible D gene is TRBD2 (5 bases). This CDR3 comprises 12 residues. Trimming stripped 7 bases from V and 8 bases from J, with 13 bases between. Germline-derived CDR1 and CDR2 are MDHEN and SYDVKM. The CDR3 protein is CASNRGSGTQYF. Written as DNA, the CDR3 is TGTGCCAGCAACCGAGGGTCGGGTACGCAGTATTTT.

The CDR3: CASSIKGQGYSYEQYF. The CDR3 DNA reads as TGTGCCAGTAGTATAAAGGGACAGGGCTACTCCTACGAGCAGTACTTC. This chain links TRBV19 with TRBJ2-7; 9 positions agree with TRBD1. This CDR3 comprises 16 residues. Per germline, CDR1 LNHDA and CDR2 SQIVND (reference sequence). Unmatched junction bases numbered 5, after V lost 2 bases and J lost 0 bases.

This clone has more than one count but fewer than ten. V and J are TRBV9 and TRBJ2-7; 8 bases line up with TRBD2. Germline V gene data show CDR1 as SGDLS and CDR2 as YYNGEE. The CDR3 spans 14 residues. Unmatched junction bases numbered 3, after V lost 4 bases and J lost 0 bases. The CDR3 DNA is TGTGCCAGCAGCACCGGGACTAGCTCCTACGAGCAGTACTTC. This encodes CASSTGTSSYEQYF.

The rearrangement uses TRBV25-1 and TRBJ2-3, with 8 bases identical to TRBD1. Germline V gene lookup returns CDR1 MGHDK and CDR2 SYGVNS. There are 14 residues in the CDR3. V dropped 3 bases and J dropped 1; count of bases not matched to a gene: 0. The CDR3 is CASSEGQGTDTQYF. Here the CDR3 DNA reads TGTGCCAGCAGTGAGGGACAGGGCACAGATACGCAGTATTTT.

The rearrangement joins TRBV11-3 to TRBJ2-1, with TRBD2 as a possible D gene (5 bases). CDR3 length: 15 amino acids. V gave up 3 bases and J gave up 6 bases, with 15 bases separating them. CDR1 and CDR2 from the germline V gene are SGHNT and YENEEA. The CDR3 protein is CASSLDGNIVNEQFF. The CDR3 coding sequence is TGTGCCAGCAGCTTGGACGGGAATATCGTCAATGAGCAGTTCTTC.

The chain joins TRBV6-5 to TRBJ2-1; D gene uncertain. With 4 bases removed from V and 5 bases from J, the gap between germline ends came to 3 bases. From germline, CDR1 is MNHEY and CDR2 SVGAGI. The CDR3 runs 11 residues. Written as DNA, the CDR3 is TGTGCCAGCAGTTCAAACAATGAGCAGTTCTTC. It codes for CASSSNNEQFF.

This clone appeared a few times. The chain has TRBV27 and TRBJ2-7; TRBD1 matches at 10 bases. Germline V gene data show CDR1 as MNHEY and CDR2 as SMNVEV (reference sequence). The CDR3 totals 15 residues. The junction had 13 bases not matched to a gene; V was cut back by 8 bases and J by 6 bases. CDR3 sequence: CASCTPGTGVCEQYF. For the CDR3, the DNA is TGTGCCAGCTGCACCCCGGGGACAGGGGTCTGCGAGCAGTACTTC.